The T cell receptor beta chain described here comes from a study of T-cell memory formation after mild COVID-19. The sample holds many counts of this clonotype. Its antigen is as yet unknown. A single record per CDR3 protein comes from TCRdb applying MiXCR to the 5' RACE reads. The table records approximately 34,000 distinct CDR3 sequences, just under 8% of them present only once. Study-level points and caveats: Shrinking CD4+ clones were chiefly CM and EM; CD8+ ones were chiefly EMRA.

V shed 4 bases and J shed 4 bases, with 8 bases lying between them. This CDR3 has 12 residues. Germline lookup yields CDR1 SEHNR and CDR2 FQNEAQ (reference sequence). The chain carries TRBV7-9 and TRBJ2-7; D gene uncertain. Sequencing was done on a sample of PBMCs or a T cell subset sorted from them (not recorded which). This TCR came from a man aged 18 to 29 who had mild COVID-19 (a few samples of this study predate the infection). Cell type and time point are not known. This chain's CDR3 is CASSSLSYEQYF. Here the CDR3 DNA reads TGTGCCAGCAGCTCATTATCATACGAGCAGTACTTC.